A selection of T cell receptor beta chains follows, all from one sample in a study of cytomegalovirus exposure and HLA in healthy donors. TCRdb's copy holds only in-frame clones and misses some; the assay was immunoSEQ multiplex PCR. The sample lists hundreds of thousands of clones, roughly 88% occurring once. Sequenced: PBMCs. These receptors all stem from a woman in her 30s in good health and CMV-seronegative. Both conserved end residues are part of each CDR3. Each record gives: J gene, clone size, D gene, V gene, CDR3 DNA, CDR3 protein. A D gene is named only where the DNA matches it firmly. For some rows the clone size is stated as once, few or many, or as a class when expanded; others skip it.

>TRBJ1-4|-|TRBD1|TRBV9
TGTGCCAGCAGCGTAGGACAGGGGGCTAATGAAAAACTGTTTTTT
CASSVGQGANEKLFF
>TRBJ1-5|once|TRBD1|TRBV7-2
TGTGCCAGCAGCCCAGGAAGACAGGGCTCTCAGCCCCAGCATTTT
CASSPGRQGSQPQHF
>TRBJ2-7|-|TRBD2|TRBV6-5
TGTGCCAGCAGTTACGGAGCGGGAGGAGCCTACGAGCAGTACTTC
CASSYGAGGAYEQYF
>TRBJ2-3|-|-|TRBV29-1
TGCAGCGTGGACGGGATCCGGGGAGATACGCAGTATTTT
CSVDGIRGDTQYF
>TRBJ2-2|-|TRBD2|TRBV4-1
TGCGCCAGCAGCCTCCTACCGGGACTAGCGGACACCGGGGAGCTGTTTTTT
CASSLLPGLADTGELFF
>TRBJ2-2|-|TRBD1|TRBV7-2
TGTGCCAGCAGTCGACGGACAGGGGCTAACACCGGGGAGCTGTTTTTT
CASSRRTGANTGELFF
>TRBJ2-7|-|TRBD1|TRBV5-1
TGCGCCAGCAGCGGACAGGGCAACTCCTACGAGCAGTACTTC
CASSGQGNSYEQYF
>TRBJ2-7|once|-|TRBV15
TGTGCCACCAGCAAGATGGGCGAGCAGTACTTC
CATSKMGEQYF
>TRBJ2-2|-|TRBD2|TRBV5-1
TGCGCCAGCAGCCCCCGGGAGGGGAGAACCGGGGAGCTGTTTTTT
CASSPREGRTGELFF
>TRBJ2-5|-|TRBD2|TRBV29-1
TGCAGCGTTCCCTTTGAGGGAGGGGTAGAGACCCAGTACTTC
CSVPFEGGVETQYF
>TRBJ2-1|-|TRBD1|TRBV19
TGTGCCAGTAGTATCGTGGGGACAGACTACAATGAGCAGTTCTTC
CASSIVGTDYNEQFF
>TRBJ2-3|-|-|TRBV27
TGTGCCAGCAGTTTAGGTTCAGCCTGGGGCACAGATACGCAGTATTTT
CASSLGSAWGTDTQYF
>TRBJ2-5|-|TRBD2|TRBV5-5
TGTGCCAGCAGCGCAGGACTAGCGGGAATCGGTGTAGAGACCCAGTACTTC
CASSAGLAGIGVETQYF
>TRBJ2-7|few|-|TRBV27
TGTGCCAGCAGTTTGGGGTTGTCCTACGAGCAGTACTTC
CASSLGLSYEQYF
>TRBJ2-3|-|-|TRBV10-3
TGTGCCATCACCGATACACCCTCGAGCACAGATACGCAGTATTTT
CAITDTPSSTDTQYF
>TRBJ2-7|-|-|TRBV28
TGTGCCAGCAGTTTCCCGGTGCGGTCCTACGAGCAGTACTTC
CASSFPVRSYEQYF
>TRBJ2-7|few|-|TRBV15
TGTGCCACCGGTGGGCAGGGAGGATCATCCTACGAGCAGTACTTC
CATGGQGGSSYEQYF
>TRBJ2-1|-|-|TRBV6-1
TGTGCCAGCAGTGTGTACGTAAGCTCCTACAATGAGCAGTTCTTC
CASSVYVSSYNEQFF
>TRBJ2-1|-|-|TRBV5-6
TGTGCCAGCAGCTTGTCGGCGGGCCGCTCCTACAATGAGCAGTTCTTC
CASSLSAGRSYNEQFF
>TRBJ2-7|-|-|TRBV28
TGTGCCAGCAGTTTCGGGCAGAGTTCCTACGAGCAGTACTTC
CASSFGQSSYEQYF
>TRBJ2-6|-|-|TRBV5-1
TGCGCCAGCAGCTTGGGAACCGGAAGAAAGTCTGGGGCCAACGTCCTGACTTTC
CASSLGTGRKSGANVLTF
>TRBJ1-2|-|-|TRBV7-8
TGTGCCAGCAGCTTAGGTAGACGGGATTTTAACTATGGCTACACCTTC
CASSLGRRDFNYGYTF
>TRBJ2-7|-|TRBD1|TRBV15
TGTGCCACCAGCCGTCCCGGGACAGGGAGCGAGCAGTACTTC
CATSRPGTGSEQYF
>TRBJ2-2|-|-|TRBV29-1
TGCAGCGTTGACGGGATCGGGGAGCTGTTTTTT
CSVDGIGELFF
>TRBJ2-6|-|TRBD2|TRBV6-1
TGTGCCAGCAATGGGGAGGGTTCGGGGGCCAACGTCCTGACTTTC
CASNGEGSGANVLTF
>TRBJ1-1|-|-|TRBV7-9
TGTGCCAGCAGCTCTAGCCGGACAGCCGAGGGAGACACTGAAGCTTTCTTT
CASSSSRTAEGDTEAFF
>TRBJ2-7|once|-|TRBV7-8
TGTGCCAGCAGCCGTCGTGCCGTCTCCTACGAGCAGTACTTC
CASSRRAVSYEQYF
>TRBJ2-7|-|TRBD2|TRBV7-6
TGTGCCAGCAGCTTAGCGGATAGCGGGAGCTACGAGCAGTACTTC
CASSLADSGSYEQYF
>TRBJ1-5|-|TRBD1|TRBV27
TGTGCCAGCAGTTTAGGACAGGGCCAGCCCCAGCATTTT
CASSLGQGQPQHF
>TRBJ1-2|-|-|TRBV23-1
TGCGCCAGCAGTCAAGTATCTCCCATAATTGGCTACACCTTC
CASSQVSPIIGYTF
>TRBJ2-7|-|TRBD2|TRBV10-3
TGTGCCGCCAACAGCTCGGGGAGGGAGCGCGAGCAGTACTTC
CAANSSGREREQYF
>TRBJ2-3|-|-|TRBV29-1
TGCAGCGTTGTAGTTGGGACAAGGGGTGTCGGGGGAGGCAAAACAGATACGCAGTATTTT
CSVVVGTRGVGGGKTDTQYF
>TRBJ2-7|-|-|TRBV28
TGTGCCAGCAGACCGCGGACAGAAGCCCTGGAGCAGTACTTC
CASRPRTEALEQYF
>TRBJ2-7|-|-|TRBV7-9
TGTGCCAGCAGCTTAAGCCGCAACGAGCAGTACTTC
CASSLSRNEQYF
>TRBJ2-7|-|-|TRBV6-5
TGTGCCAGCACTAGGGGTCGGGGCTCCTACGAGCAGTACTTC
CASTRGRGSYEQYF
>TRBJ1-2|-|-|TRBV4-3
TGCGCCAGCAGCCAAGATCCACTTAGGGGTCGTGGCTACACCTTC
CASSQDPLRGRGYTF
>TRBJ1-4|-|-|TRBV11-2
TGTGCCAGCAGCTTAGACAGGGGTGGGGAAAAACTGTTTTTT
CASSLDRGGEKLFF
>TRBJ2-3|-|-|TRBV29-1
TGCAGCGTTGTTTTAGTGCCTGATACGCAGTATTTT
CSVVLVPDTQYF
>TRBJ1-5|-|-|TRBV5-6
TGTGCCAGCAGCTTGAACCAGGTGCCCTATAGCAATCAGCCCCAGCATTTT
CASSLNQVPYSNQPQHF
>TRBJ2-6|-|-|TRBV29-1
TGCAGCGTAAGGTCCTCTGGGGCCAACGTCCTGACTTTC
CSVRSSGANVLTF